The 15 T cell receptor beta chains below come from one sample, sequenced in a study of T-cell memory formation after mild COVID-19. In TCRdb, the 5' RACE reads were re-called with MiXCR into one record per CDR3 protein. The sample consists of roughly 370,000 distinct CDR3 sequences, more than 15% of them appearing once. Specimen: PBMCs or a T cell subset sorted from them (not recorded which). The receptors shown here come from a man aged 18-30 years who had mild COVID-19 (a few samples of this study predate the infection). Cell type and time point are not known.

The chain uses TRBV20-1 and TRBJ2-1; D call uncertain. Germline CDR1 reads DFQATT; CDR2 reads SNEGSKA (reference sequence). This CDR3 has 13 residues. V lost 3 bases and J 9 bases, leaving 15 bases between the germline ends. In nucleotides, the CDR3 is TGCAGTGCTAGGGAAACCCAGAGAGGTGAGCAGTTCTTC. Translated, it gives CSARETQRGEQFF.

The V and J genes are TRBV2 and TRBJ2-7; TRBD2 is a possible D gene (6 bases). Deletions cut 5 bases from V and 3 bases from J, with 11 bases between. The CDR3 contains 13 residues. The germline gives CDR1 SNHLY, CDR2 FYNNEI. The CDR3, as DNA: TGTGCCAGCAGTTGGTCGGGGGACTACGAGCAGTACGTC. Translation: CASSWSGDYEQYV.

DNA for the CDR3: TGTGCCAGCAGCCAAGAGCTAAGGGGGCCCACCTATGGCTACACCTTC. The encoded protein is CASSQELRGPTYGYTF. The V gene is TRBV4-2, the J gene TRBJ1-2; 7 bases line up with TRBD1. V was clipped by 0 bases and J by 4 bases; unmatched bases: 8. The CDR3 loop spans 16 amino acids. The germline gives CDR1 LGHNA, CDR2 YNFKEQ.

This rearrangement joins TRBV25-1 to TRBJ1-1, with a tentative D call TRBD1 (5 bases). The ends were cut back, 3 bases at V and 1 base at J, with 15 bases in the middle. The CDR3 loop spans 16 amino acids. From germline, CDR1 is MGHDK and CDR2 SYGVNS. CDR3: CASSDLYGGGNTEAFF. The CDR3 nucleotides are TGTGCCAGCAGTGATCTATATGGGGGTGGGAACACTGAAGCTTTCTTT.

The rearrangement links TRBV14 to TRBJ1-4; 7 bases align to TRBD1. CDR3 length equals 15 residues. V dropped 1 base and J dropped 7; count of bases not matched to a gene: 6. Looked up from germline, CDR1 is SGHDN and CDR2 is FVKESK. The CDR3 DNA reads TGTGCCAGCAGCCAAGCTGGGACAGCAGTTGAAAAACTGTTTTTT. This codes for CASSQAGTAVEKLFF.

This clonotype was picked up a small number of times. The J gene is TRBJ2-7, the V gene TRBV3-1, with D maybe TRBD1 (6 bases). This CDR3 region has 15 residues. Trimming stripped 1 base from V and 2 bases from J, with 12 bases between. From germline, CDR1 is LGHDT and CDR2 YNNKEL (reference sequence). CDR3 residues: CASSQAPQGPYEQYV. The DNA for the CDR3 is TGTGCCAGCAGCCAAGCCCCGCAGGGGCCCTACGAGCAGTACGTC.

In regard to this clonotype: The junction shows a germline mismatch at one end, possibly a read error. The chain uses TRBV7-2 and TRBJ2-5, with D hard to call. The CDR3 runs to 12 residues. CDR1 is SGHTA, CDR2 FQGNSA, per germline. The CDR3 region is CASSVQQGTQYF. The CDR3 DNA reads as TGTGCCAGCAGCGTGCAGCAAGGGACCCAGTACTTC. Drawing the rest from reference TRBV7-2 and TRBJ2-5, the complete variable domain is GAGVSQSPSNKVTEKGKDVELRCDPISGHTALYWYRQSLGQGLEFLIYFQGNSAPDKSGLPSDRFSAERTGGSVSTLTIQRTQQEDSAVYLCASSVQQGTQYFGPGTRLLVL.

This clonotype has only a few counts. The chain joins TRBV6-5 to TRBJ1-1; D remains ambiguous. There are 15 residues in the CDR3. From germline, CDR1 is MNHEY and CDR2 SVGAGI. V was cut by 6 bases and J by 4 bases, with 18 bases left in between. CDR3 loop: CASSQPGWGGTEAFF. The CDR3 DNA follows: TGTGCCAGCAGCCAGCCCGGCTGGGGAGGCACTGAAGCTTTCTTT.

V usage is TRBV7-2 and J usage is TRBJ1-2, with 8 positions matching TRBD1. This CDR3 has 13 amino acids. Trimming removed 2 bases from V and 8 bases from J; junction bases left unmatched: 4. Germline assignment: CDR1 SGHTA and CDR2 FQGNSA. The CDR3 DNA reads TGTGCCAGCAGCTTACAGGGGGCGAGCGGCTACACCTTC. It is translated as CASSLQGASGYTF.

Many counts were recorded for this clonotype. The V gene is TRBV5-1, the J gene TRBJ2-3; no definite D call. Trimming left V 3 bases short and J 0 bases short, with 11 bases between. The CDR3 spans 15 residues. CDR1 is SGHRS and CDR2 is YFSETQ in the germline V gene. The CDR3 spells CASSSYGRSTDTQYF. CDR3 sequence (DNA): TGCGCCAGCAGCTCCTACGGCAGGAGCACAGATACGCAGTATTTT.

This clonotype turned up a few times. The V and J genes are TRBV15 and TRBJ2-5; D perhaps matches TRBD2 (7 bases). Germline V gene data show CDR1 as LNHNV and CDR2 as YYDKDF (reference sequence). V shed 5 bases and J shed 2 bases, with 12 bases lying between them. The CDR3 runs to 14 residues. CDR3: CATSDRGGQETQYF. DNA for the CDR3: TGTGCCACCAGCGATAGGGGGGGACAAGAGACCCAGTACTTC.

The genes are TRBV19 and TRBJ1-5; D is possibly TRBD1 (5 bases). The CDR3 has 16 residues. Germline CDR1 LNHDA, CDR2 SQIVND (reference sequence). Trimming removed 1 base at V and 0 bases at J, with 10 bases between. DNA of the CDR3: TGTGCCAGTAGTATAGGGCAGGGATTTAGCAATCAGCCCCAGCATTTT. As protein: CASSIGQGFSNQPQHF.

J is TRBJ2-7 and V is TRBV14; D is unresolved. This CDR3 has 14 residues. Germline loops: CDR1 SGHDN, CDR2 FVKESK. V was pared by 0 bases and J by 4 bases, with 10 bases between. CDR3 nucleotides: TGTGCCAGCAGCCAAGAGTCTGACCTTTACGAGCAGTACTTC. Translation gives CASSQESDLYEQYF.

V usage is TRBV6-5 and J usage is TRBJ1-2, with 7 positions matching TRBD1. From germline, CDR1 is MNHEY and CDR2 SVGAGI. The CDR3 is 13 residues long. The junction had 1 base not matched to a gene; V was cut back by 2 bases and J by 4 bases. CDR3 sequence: CASSYGQVYGYTF. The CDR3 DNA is TGTGCCAGCAGTTACGGACAGGTCTATGGCTACACCTTC.

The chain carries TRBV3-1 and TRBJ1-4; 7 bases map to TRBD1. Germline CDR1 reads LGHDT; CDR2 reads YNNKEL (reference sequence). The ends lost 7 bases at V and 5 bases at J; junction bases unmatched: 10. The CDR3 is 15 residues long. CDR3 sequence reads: CASTDGDSSNEKLFF. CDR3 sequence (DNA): TGTGCCAGCACCGATGGGGACAGTTCAAATGAAAAACTGTTTTTT.